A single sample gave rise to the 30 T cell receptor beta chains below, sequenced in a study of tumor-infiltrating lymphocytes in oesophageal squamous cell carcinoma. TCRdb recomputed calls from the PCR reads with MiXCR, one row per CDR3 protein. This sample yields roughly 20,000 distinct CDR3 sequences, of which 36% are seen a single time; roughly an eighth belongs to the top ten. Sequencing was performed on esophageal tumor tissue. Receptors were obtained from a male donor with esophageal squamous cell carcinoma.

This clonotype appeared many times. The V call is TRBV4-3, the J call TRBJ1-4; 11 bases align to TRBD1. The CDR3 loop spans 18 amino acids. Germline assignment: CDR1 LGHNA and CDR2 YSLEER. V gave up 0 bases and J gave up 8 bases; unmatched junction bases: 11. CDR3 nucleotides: TGCGCCAGCAGCCAAGAGGCTATGATAGGGACAGGGGGGGAAAAACTGTTTTTT. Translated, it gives CASSQEAMIGTGGEKLFF.

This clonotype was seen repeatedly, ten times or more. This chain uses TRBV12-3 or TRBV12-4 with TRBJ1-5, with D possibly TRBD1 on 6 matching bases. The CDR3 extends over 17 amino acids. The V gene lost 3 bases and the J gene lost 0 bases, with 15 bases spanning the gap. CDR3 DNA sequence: TGTGCCAGCAGTTTGGACAGTGGACCTTATAGCAATCAGCCCCAGCATTTT. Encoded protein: CASSLDSGPYSNQPQHF.

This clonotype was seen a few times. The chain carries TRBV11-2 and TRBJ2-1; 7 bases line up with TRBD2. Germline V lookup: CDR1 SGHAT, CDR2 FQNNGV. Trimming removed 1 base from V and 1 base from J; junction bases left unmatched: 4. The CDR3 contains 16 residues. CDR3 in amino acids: CASSLVAGVSYNEQFF. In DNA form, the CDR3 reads TGTGCCAGCAGCTTAGTTGCGGGAGTTTCCTACAATGAGCAGTTCTTC. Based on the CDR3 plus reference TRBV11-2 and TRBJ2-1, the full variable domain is EAGVAQSPRYKIIEKRQSVAFWCNPISGHATLYWYQQILGQGPKLLIQFQNNGVVDDSQLPKDRFSAERLKGVDSTLKIQPAKLEDSAVYLCASSLVAGVSYNEQFFGPGTRLTVL.

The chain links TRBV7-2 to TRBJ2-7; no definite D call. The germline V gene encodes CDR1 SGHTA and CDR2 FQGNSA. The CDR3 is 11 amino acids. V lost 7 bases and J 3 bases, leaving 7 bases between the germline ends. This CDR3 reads CASTPGYEQYF. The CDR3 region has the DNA TGTGCCAGCACCCCAGGCTACGAGCAGTACTTC. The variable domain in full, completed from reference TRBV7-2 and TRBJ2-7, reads GAGVSQSPSNKVTEKGKDVELRCDPISGHTALYWYRQSLGQGLEFLIYFQGNSAPDKSGLPSDRFSAERTGGSVSTLTIQRTQQEDSAVYLCASTPGYEQYFGPGTRLTVT.

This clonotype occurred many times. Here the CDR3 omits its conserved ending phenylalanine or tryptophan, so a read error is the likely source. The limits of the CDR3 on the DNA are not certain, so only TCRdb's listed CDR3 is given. CDR3 in amino acids: CASSFGTRSYGYTFGS. The chain has TRBV7-2 and TRBJ2-7; the table's TRBD1 call for D was not verified on the DNA. Looked up from germline, CDR1 is SGHTA and CDR2 is FQGNSA. Ends included, the CDR3 has 16 residues.

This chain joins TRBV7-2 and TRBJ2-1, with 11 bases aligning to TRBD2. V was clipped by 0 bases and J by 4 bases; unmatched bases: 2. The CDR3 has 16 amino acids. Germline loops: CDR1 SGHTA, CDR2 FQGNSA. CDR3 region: CASSLAGTSGYNEQFF. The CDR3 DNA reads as TGTGCCAGCAGCTTAGCCGGGACTAGCGGATACAATGAGCAGTTCTTC.

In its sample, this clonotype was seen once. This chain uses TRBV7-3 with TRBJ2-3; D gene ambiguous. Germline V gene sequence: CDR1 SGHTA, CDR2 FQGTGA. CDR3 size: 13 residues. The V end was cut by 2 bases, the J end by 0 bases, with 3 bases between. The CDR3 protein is CASSLPSTDTQYF. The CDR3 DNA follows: TGTGCCAGCAGCTTACCTAGCACAGATACGCAGTATTTT.

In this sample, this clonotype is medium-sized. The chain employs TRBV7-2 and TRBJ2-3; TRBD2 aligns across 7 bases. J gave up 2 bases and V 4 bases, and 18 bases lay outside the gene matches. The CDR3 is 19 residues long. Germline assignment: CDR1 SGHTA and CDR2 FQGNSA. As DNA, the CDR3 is TGTGCCAGCAGCTCAGATAGGTTCTGGAGCGGGACTAACACAGATACGCAGTATTTT. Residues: CASSSDRFWSGTNTDTQYF. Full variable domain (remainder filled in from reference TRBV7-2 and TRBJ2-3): GAGVSQSPSNKVTEKGKDVELRCDPISGHTALYWYRQSLGQGLEFLIYFQGNSAPDKSGLPSDRFSAERTGGSVSTLTIQRTQQEDSAVYLCASSSDRFWSGTNTDTQYFGPGTRLTVL.

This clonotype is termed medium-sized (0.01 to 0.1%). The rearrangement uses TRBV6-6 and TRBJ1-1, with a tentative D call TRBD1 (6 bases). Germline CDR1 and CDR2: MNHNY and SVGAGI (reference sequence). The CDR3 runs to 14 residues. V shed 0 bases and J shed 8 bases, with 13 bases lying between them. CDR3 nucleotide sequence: TGTGCCAGCAGTTACTCGACGGGGGGCCACGAAGCTTTCTTT. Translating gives CASSYSTGGHEAFF.

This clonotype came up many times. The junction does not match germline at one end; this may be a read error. CDR3 sequence: CASSLVQLSSGANVLTF. The CDR3 region has the DNA TGCGCCAGCAGCTTGGTGCAGCTCAGCTCTGGGGCCAACGTCCTGACTTTC. V usage is TRBV5-4 and J usage is TRBJ2-6, with D hard to call. Germline-derived CDR1 and CDR2 are SGHNT and YYREEE (reference sequence). This CDR3 contains 17 residues.

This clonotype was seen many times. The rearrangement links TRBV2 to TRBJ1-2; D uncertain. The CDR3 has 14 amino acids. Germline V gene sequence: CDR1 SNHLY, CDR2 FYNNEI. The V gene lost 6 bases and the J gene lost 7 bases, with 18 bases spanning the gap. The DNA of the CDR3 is TGTGCCAGCAGCCAAAGCGCCGAAACGGGTGGCTACACCTTC. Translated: CASSQSAETGGYTF.

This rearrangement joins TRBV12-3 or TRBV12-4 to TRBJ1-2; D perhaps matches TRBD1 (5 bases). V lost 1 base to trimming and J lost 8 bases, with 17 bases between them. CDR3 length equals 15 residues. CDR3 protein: CASSLVRSSRGGYTF. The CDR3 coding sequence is TGTGCCAGCAGTTTAGTCCGTAGTTCTAGGGGCGGCTACACCTTC.

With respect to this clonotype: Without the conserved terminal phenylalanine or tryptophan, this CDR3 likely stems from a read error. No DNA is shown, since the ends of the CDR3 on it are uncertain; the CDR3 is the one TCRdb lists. This CDR3 reads CASSLVAGSMDEQYFGP. The chain uses TRBV28 and TRBJ1-6. Counting both end residues, the CDR3 totals 17 amino acids. In germline, CDR1 is MDHEN, CDR2 SYDVKM.

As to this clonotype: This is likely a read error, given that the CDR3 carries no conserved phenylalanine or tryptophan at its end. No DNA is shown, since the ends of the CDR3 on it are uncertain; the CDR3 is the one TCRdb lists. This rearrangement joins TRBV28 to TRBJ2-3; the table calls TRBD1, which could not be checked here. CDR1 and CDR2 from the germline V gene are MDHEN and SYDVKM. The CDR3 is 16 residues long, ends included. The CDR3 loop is CAAATGAGTMATPSVR.

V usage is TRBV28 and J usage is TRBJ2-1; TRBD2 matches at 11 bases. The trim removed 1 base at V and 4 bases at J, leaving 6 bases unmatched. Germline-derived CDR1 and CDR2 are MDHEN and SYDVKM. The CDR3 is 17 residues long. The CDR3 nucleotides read TGTGCCAGCAGTTTATCCCTGACTAGCGGGGATTACAATGAGCAGTTCTTC. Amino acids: CASSLSLTSGDYNEQFF.

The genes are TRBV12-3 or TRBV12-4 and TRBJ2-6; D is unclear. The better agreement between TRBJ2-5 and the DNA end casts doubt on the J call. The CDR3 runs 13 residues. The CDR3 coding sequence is TGTGCCAGCAGTTTAGTAGGGTTAGAGACCCAGTACTTC. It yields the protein CASSLVGLETQYF.

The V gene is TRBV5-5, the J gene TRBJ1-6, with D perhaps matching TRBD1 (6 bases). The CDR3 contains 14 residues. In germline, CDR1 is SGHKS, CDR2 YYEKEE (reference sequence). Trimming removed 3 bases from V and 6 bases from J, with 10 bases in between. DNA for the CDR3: TGTGCCAGCAGCTCACAGGGACTTAATTCACCCCTCCACTTT. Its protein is CASSSQGLNSPLHF.

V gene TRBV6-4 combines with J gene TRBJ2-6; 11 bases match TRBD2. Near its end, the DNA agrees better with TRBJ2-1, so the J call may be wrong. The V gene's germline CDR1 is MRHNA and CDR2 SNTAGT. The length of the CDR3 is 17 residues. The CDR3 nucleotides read TGTGCCAGCAGTCATTCTTTAGCGGGAGGGCGTGGAGCTGAGCAGTTCTTC. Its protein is CASSHSLAGGRGAEQFF.

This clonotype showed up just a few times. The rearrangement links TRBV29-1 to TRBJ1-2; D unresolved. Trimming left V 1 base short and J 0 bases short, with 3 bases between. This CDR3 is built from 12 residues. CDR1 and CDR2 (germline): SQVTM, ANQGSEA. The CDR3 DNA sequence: TGCAGCGTTGAAGGACCTAACTATGGCTACACCTTC. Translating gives CSVEGPNYGYTF.

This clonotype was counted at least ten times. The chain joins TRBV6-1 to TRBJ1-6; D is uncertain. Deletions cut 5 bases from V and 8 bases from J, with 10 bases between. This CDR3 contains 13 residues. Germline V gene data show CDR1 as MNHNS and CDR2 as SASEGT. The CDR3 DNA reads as TGTGCCAGCAGTATAAGGTGGTATTCACCCCTCCACTTT. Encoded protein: CASSIRWYSPLHF.

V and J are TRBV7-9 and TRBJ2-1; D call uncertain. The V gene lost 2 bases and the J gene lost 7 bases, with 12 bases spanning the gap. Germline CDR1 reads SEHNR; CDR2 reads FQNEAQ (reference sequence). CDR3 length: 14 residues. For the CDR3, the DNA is TGTGCCAGCAGCTTACTCGGAGATTCGAATGAGCAGTTCTTC. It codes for CASSLLGDSNEQFF.

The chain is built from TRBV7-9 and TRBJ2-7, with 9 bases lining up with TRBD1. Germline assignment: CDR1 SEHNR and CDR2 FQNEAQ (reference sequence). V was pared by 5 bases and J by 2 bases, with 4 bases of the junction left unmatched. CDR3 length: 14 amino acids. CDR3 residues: CASSPGTGTYEQYF. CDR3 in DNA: TGTGCCAGCAGCCCCGGGACAGGGACCTACGAGCAGTACTTC. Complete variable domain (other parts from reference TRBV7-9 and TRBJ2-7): DTGVSQNPRHKITKRGQNVTFRCDPISEHNRLYWYRQTLGQGPEFLTYFQNEAQLEKSRLLSDRFSAERPKGSFSTLEIQRTEQGDSAMYLCASSPGTGTYEQYFGPGTRLTVT.

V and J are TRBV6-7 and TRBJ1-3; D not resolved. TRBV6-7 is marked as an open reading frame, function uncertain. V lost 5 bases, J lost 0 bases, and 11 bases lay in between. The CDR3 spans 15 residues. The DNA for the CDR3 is TGTGCCAGCAGTCAACAGCGAAGCTCTGGAAACACCATATATTTT. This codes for CASSQQRSSGNTIYF.

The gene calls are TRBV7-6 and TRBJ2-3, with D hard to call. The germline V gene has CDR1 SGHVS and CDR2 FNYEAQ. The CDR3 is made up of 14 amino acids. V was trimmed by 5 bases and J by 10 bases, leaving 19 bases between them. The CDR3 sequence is CASSQSRAEIAQYF. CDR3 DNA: TGTGCCAGCAGCCAATCTAGGGCCGAGATAGCGCAGTATTTT.

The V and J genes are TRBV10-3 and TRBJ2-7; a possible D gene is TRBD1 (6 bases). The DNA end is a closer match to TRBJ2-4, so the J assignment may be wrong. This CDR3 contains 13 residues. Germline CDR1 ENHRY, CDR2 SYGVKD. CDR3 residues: CAISQGSGDIQYF. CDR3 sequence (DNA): TGTGCCATCAGCCAGGGTTCAGGGGACATTCAGTACTTC.

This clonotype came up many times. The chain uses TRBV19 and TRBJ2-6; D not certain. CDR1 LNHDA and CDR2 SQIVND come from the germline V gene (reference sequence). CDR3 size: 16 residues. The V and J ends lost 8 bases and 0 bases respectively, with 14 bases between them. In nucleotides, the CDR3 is TGTGCCAGTTCCCGGAAAGCGATCTCTGGGGCCAACGTCCTGACTTTC. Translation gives CASSRKAISGANVLTF.

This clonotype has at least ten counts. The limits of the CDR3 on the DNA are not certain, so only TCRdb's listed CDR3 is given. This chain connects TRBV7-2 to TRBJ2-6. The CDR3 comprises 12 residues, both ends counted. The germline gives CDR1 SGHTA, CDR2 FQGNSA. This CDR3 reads CASSYDRLHLRF.

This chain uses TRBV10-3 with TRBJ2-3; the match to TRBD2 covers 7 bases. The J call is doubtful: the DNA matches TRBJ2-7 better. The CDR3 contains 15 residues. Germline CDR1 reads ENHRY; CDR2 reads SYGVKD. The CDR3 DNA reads TGTGCCATCAGTGCAATCCGGGAGGAGGGATACGAGCAGTACTTC. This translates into CAISAIREEGYEQYF.

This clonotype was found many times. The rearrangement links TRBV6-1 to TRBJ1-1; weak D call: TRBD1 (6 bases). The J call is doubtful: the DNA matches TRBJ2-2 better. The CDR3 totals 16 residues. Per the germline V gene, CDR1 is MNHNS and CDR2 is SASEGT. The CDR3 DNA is TGTGCCAGCAGGGAGAACAGGGCCGGACTCACCGGGGAGCTGTTTTTT. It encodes CASRENRAGLTGELFF.

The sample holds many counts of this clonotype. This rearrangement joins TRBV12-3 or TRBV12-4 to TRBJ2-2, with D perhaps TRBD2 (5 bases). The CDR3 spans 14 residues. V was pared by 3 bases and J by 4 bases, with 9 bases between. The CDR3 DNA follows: TGTGCCAGCAGTTTTTCGGGGAGCACCGGGGAGCTGTTTTTT. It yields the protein CASSFSGSTGELFF.